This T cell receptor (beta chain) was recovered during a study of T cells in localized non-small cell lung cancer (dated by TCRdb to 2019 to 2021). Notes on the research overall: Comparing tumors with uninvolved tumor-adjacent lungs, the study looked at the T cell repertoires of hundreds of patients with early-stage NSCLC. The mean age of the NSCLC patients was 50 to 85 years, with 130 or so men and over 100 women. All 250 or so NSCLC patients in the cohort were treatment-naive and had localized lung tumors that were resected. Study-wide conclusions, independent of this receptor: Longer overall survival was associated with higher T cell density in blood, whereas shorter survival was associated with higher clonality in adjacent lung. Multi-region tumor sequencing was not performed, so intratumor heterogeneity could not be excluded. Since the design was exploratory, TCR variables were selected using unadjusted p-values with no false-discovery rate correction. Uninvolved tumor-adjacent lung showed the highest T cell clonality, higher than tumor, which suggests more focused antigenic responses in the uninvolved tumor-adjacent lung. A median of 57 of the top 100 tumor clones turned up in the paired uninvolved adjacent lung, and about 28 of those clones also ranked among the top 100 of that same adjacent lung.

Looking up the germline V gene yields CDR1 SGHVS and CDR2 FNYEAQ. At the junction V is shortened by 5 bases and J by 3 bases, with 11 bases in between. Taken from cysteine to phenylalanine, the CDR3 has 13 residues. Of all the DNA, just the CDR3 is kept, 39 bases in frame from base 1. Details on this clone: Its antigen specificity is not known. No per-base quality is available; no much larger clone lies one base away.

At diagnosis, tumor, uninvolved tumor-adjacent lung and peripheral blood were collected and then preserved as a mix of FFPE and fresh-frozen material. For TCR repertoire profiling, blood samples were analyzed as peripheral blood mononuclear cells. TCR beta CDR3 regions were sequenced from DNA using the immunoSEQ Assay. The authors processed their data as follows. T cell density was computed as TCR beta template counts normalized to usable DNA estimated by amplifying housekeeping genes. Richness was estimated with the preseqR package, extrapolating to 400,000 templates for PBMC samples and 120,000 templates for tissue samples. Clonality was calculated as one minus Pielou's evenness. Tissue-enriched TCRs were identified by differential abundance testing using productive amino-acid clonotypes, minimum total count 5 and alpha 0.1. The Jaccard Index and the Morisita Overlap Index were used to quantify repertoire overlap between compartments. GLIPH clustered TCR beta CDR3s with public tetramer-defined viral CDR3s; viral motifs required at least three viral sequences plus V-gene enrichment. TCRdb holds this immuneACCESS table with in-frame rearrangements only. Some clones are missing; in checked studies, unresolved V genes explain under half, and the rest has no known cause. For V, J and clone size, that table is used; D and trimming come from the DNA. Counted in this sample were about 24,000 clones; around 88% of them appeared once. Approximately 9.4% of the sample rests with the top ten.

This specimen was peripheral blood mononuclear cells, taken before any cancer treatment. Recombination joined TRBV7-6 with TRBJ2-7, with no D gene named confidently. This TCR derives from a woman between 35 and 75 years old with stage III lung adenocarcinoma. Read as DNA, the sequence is TGTGCCAGCAGCCTTAGTGGGGACTACGAGCAGTACTTC. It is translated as CASSLSGDYEQYF.